This record concerns one T cell receptor beta chain sequence. The antigen is not known. Measured with immunoSEQ multiplex PCR; TCRdb has only the in-frame clones, and not every one. The table shows 85,000 to 95,000 clones, with 95% to 98% occurring only once. This CDR3 region has 14 residues. Germline lookup yields CDR1 LNHDA and CDR2 SQIVND (reference sequence). Deletions cut 3 bases from V and 5 bases from J, with 13 bases between. The donors were part of the validation cohort of 95 to 150 subjects. That cohort was separate from the first cohort, which comprised about 730 subjects. The data are from a study of cytomegalovirus exposure and HLA in healthy donors. For the study at large: The 120 or so validation repertoires and the approximately 640 first-cohort repertoires shared a platform, a later analysis reported.

Study results and limitations: According to a subsequent analysis, TCR clusters identified in the first cohort showed a tendency to co-occur across the 100 to 150 validation repertoires. Cytomegalovirus association was listed for roughly 160 TCR beta chains.

V is TRBV19 and J is TRBJ1-1; no definite D call. Sequencing was performed on PBMCs. This TCR was sampled from a man between 18 and 29 years old in good health and CMV-seronegative. The DNA for the CDR3 is TGTGCCAGTAGTATTGGAGGGATAGGGACTGAAGCTTTCTTT. Protein product: CASSIGGIGTEAFF.